These 3 T cell receptor beta chains originate from one sample sequenced in a study of tumor and adjacent non-tumor tissue in lung cancer. The template was RNA from unsorted bulk tissue. More than 3 cm separated this lung sample from the edge of the tumor. Three rounds of nested PCR, following a modified ARM-PCR protocol, produced the TCRbeta library. TCRdb fed the multiplex PCR reads into MiXCR, producing one record per CDR3 protein. The table shows approximately 82,000 distinct CDR3 sequences, with 76% occurring only once. The specimen was distant non-tumor lung tissue. These receptors were taken from a man aged 65 to 85 with non-small cell lung cancer.

At least ten counts were recorded for this clonotype. V is TRBV30 and J is TRBJ2-1; D might be TRBD2 (5 bases). Germline V CDR1 and CDR2: GTSNPN, SVGIG (reference sequence). This CDR3 is built from 12 residues. V was cut by 2 bases and J by 7 bases, with 9 bases left in between. As DNA, the CDR3 is TGTGCCTGGAGTCTCCGCGGGAATGAGCAGTTCTTC. Its translation: CAWSLRGNEQFF.

Comments on this clonotype: This may be a read error: a much more frequent sequence differs by one nucleotide. The chain is built from TRBV28 and TRBJ1-2; D is ambiguous. Germline lookup yields CDR1 MDHEN and CDR2 SYDVKM. V lost 6 bases and J lost 0, with 11 bases in between. This CDR3 is built from 14 residues. The CDR3 sequence is CASSRMIANYGYTF. The CDR3 DNA is TGTGCCAGCAGCAGAATGATTGCTAACTATGGCTACACCTTC.

This clonotype was picked up many times. The chain couples TRBV4-1 to TRBJ2-1; 7 bases fit TRBD1. The V segment lost 2 bases and the J segment 2 bases; nucleotides outside the gene matches: 3. CDR1 and CDR2 (germline): MGHRA, YSYEKL. The CDR3 length is 15 residues. The CDR3 here is CASSQPGQPYNEQFF. As DNA, the CDR3 is TGCGCCAGCAGCCAACCGGGACAGCCCTACAATGAGCAGTTCTTC.